The entry that follows covers one TCR beta chain sequence. Its specificity is not known. This entry belongs to a study of T cell responses to AZD1222 COVID-19 vaccine. In the study overall: Both about-4-week and about-12-week second-dose recipients were combined. Study findings and constraints: Donor demographics were predominantly white British with a female majority; clonal diversity may be underestimated. Compared with day 0, the breadth and depth of the Spike-specific TCR repertoire rose significantly after two doses of AZD1222. Researchers took repertoire samples only after the peak T cell response had come.

Sequencing was performed with immunoSEQ multiplex PCR; in TCRdb, only in-frame clones are kept and a portion is missing. The data hold approximately 110,000 clones, with around 89% observed a single time. Germline V gene sequence: CDR1 KGHSH, CDR2 LQKENI. V shed 5 bases and J shed 0 bases, with 7 bases lying between them. There are 13 residues in the CDR3. The TCR was taken from an adult in good health. V and J are TRBV18 and TRBJ1-1; a weak D match, TRBD1 (5 bases). The sequenced sample was peripheral blood, obtained on day 0 of AZD1222 vaccination. This chain's CDR3 is CASSETVNTEAFF. CDR3 coding DNA: TGTGCCAGCTCAGAGACAGTGAACACTGAAGCTTTCTTT.